This TCR beta chain was captured in a study of CXCR3-negative and CXCR3-positive naive CD8 T cells. Points from the study as a whole: High diversity, comparable across both naive subsets, contrasted with much lower diversity in memory CD8+ cells. CXCR3-positive naive cells carried more hydrophobic TRB CDR3s than CXCR3-negative ones. The study found that naive CXCR3-negative and CXCR3-positive cells shared TRBV-TRBJ usage, while memory cells differed.

This CDR3 comprises 14 residues. Germline loops: CDR1 LNHDA, CDR2 SQIVND (reference sequence). Each TRB cDNA library was prepared by 5' RACE (with UMI labels). TCRdb re-called the 5' RACE reads; one entry per CDR3 protein, DNA not given. This specimen shows approximately 98,000 distinct CDR3 sequences; the ten leading clones hold 1.1%. Comment on this clonotype: The antigen is undetermined.

The sequenced sample consisted of naive CXCR3+ CD8+ T cells from blood. Subset here: CD45RO-CCR7+CD27+CD95- naive CD8+ T cells expressing CXCR3 (TNR3+). The sequence came from a human donor in good health. Some clones in this sample may be carry-over from other donors' samples. The chain joins TRBV19 to TRBJ1-5; there is no DNA to check the TCRdb D call of TRBD1. CDR3 sequence reads: CASSIVPGYQPQHF. The variable domain in full, with the rest retrieved from reference TRBV19 and TRBJ1-5, is DGGITQSPKYLFRKEGQNVTLSCEQNLNHDAMYWYRQDPGQGLRLIYYSQIVNDFQKGDIAEGYSVSREKKESFPLTVTSAQKNPTAFYLCASSIVPGYQPQHFGDGTRLSIL.